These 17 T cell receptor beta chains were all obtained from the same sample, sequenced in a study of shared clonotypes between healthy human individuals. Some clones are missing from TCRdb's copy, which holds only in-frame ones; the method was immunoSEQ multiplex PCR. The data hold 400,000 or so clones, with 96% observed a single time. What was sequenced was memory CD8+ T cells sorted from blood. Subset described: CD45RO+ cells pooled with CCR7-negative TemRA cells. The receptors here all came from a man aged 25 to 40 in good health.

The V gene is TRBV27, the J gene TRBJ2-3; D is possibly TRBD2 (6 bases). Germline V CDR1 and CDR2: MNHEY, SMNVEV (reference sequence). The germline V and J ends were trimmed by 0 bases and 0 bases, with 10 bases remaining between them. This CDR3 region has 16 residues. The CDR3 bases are TGTGCCAGCAGTTTATCGATAGCGGCTAGCACAGATACGCAGTATTTT. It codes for CASSLSIAASTDTQYF.

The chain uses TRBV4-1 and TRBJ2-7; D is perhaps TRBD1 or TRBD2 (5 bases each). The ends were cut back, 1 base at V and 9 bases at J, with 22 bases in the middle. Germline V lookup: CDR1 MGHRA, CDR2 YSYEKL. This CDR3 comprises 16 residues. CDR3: CASSQAYGTVVGGQYF. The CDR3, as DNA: TGCGCCAGCAGCCAAGCCTACGGGACGGTTGTAGGCGGGCAGTACTTC.

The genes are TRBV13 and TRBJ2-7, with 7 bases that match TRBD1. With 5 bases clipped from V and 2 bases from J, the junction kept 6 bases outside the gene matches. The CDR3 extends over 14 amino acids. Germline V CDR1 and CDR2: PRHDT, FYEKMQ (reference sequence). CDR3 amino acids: CASSLGTATYEQYF. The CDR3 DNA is TGTGCCAGCAGCCTGGGGACAGCAACCTACGAGCAGTACTTC.

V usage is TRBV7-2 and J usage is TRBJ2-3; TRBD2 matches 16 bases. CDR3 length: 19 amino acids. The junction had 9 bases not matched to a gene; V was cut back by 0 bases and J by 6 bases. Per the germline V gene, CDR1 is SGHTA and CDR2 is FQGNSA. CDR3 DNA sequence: TGTGCCAGCAGCTTAGCGCTGGGACTAGCGGGAGGGCCTATGGATACGCAGTATTTT. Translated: CASSLALGLAGGPMDTQYF.

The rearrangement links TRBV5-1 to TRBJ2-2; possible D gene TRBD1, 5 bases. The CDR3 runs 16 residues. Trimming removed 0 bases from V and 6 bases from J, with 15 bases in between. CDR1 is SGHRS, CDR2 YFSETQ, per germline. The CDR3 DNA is TGCGCCAGCAGCTTGGGGACCGACCCCAGGGCCGGGGAGCTGTTTTTT. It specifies CASSLGTDPRAGELFF. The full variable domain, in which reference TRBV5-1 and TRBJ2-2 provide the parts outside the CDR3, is KAGVTQTPRYLIKTRGQQVTLSCSPISGHRSVSWYQQTPGQGLQFLFEYFSETQRNKGNFPGRFSGRQFSNSRSEMNVSTLELGDSALYLCASSLGTDPRAGELFFGEGSRLTVL.

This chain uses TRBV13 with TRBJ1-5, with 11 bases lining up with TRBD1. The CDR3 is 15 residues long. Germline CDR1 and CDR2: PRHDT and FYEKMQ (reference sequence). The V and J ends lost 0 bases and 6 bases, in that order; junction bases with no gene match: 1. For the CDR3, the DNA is TGTGCCAGCAGCTTAGGTGGGACAGGGGGTCAGCCCCAGCATTTT. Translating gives CASSLGGTGGQPQHF. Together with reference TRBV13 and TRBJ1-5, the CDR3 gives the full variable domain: AAGVIQSPRHLIKEKRETATLKCYPIPRHDTVYWYQQGPGQDPQFLISFYEKMQSDKGSIPDRFSAQQFSDYHSELNMSSLELGDSALYFCASSLGGTGGQPQHFGDGTRLSIL.

This chain's CDR3 is CASSPLGPGNTIYF. The CDR3 region has the DNA TGTGCCAGCAGTCCGTTGGGGCCTGGAAACACCATATATTTT. This chain links TRBV28 with TRBJ1-3, with a possible D match to TRBD1 (5 bases). V lost 5 bases and J 2 bases, leaving 10 bases between the germline ends. Germline lookup yields CDR1 MDHEN and CDR2 SYDVKM. The CDR3 consists of 14 residues.

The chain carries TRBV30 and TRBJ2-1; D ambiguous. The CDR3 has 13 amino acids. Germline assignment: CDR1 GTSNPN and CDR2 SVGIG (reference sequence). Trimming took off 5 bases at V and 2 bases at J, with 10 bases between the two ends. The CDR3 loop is CAWYGEPYNEQFF. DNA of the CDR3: TGTGCCTGGTACGGAGAACCCTACAATGAGCAGTTCTTC. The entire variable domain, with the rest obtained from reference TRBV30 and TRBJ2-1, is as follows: SQTIHQWPATLVQPVGSPLSLECTVEGTSNPNLYWYRQAAGRGLQLLFYSVGIGQISSEVPQNLSASRPQDRQFILSSKKLLLSDSGFYLCAWYGEPYNEQFFGPGTRLTVL.

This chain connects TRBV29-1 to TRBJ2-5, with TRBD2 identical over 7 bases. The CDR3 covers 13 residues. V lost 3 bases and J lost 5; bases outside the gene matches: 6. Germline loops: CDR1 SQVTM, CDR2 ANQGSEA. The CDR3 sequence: CSVDGGRLETQYF. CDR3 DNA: TGCAGCGTTGACGGCGGGAGATTGGAGACCCAGTACTTC.

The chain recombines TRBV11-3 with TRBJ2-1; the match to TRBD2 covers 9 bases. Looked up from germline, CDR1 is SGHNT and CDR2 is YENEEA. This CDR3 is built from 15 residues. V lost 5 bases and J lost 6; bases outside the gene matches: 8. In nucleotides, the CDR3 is TGTGCCAGCAGCCAGCGGGAGGCCCCGGGCAATGAGCAGTTCTTC. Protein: CASSQREAPGNEQFF.

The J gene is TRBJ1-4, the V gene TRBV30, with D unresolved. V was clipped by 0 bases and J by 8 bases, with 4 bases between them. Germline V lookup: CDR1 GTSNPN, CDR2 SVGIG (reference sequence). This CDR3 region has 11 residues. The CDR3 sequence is CAWSVGEKLFF. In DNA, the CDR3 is TGTGCCTGGAGTGTCGGCGAAAAACTGTTTTTT.

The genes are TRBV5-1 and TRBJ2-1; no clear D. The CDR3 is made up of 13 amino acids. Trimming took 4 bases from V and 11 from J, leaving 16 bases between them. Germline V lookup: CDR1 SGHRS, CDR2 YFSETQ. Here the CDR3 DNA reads TGCGCCAGCAGCCACAATCGATGGGATCAGCAGTTCTTC. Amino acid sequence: CASSHNRWDQQFF.

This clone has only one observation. The CDR3 DNA reads TGTGCCAGCAGGGTTGACAGGGCCCAGCATTTT. This encodes CASRVDRAQHF. V is TRBV6-1 and J is TRBJ1-5, with 7 bases matching TRBD1. CDR1 is MNHNS and CDR2 is SASEGT in the germline V gene. The V segment lost 6 bases and the J segment 11 bases; nucleotides outside the gene matches: 4. CDR3 size: 11 residues.

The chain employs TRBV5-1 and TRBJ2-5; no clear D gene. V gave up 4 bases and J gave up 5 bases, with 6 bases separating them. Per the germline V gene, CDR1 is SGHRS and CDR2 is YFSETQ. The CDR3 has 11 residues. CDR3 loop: CASSTYETQYF. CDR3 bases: TGCGCCAGCAGCACCTACGAGACCCAGTACTTC. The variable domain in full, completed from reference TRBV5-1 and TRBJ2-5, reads KAGVTQTPRYLIKTRGQQVTLSCSPISGHRSVSWYQQTPGQGLQFLFEYFSETQRNKGNFPGRFSGRQFSNSRSEMNVSTLELGDSALYLCASSTYETQYFGPGTRLLVL.

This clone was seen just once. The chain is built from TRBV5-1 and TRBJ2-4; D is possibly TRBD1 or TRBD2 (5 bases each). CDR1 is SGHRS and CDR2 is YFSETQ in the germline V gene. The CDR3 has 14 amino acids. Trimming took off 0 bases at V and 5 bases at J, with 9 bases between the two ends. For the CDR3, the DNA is TGCGCCAGCAGCTTGGCGGGGACGGAAAACATTCAGTACTTC. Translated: CASSLAGTENIQYF.

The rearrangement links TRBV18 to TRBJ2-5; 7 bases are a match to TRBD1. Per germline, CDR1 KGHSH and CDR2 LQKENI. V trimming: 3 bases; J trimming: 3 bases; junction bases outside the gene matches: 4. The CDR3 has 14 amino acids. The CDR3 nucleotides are TGTGCCAGCTCACCGATGACAGGGAAAGAGACCCAGTACTTC. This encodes CASSPMTGKETQYF. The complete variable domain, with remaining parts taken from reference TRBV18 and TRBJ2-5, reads NAGVMQNPRHLVRRRGQEARLRCSPMKGHSHVYWYRQLPEEGLKFMVYLQKENIIDESGMPKERFSAEFPKEGPSILRIQQVVRGDSAAYFCASSPMTGKETQYFGPGTRLLVL.

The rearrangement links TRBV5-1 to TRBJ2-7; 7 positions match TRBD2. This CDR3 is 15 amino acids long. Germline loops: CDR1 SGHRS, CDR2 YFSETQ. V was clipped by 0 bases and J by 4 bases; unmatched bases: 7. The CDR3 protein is CASSLVGGSRYEQYF. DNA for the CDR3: TGCGCCAGCAGCTTGGTAGGCGGGAGTCGATACGAGCAGTACTTC.